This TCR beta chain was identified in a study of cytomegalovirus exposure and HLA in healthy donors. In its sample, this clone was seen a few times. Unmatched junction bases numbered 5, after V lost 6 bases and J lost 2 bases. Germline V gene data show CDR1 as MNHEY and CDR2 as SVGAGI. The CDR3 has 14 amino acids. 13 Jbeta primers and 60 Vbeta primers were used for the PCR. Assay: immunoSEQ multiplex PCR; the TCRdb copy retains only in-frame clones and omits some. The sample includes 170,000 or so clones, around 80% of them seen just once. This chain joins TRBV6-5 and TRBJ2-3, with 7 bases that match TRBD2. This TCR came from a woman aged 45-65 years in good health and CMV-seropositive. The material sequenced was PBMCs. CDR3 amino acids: CASRLAGATDTQYF. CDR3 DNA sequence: TGTGCCAGCAGATTAGCGGGTGCCACAGATACGCAGTATTTT.